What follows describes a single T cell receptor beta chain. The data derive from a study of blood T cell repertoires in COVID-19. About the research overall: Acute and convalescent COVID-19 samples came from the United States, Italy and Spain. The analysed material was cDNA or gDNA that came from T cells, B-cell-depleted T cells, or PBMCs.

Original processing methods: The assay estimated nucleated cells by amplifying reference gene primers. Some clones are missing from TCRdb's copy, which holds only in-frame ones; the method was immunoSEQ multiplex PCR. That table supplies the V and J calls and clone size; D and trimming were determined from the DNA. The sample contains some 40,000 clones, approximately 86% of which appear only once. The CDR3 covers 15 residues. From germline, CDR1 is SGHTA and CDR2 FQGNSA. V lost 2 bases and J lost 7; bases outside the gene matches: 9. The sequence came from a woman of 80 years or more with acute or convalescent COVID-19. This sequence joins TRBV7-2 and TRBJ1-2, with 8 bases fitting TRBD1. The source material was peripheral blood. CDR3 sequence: CASSLLRTGLGGYTF. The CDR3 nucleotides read TGTGCCAGCAGCTTACTCAGGACAGGGTTGGGTGGCTACACCTTC.